This T cell receptor (beta chain) is from a study of T-cell memory formation after mild COVID-19. Study information: Largely, TCR clusters stayed within a single donor.

TCRdb reprocessed the 5' RACE reads with MiXCR, giving one entry per CDR3 protein. Among some 440,000 distinct CDR3 sequences listed, around 27% were seen once. Of note for this clonotype: Its specificity is unknown.

Study results and limitations: Clones shrinking from day 15 to 85 showed even CD4/CD8 mixes; later expanders tilted CD4+. In second-wave clones peaking day 37, SARS-CoV-2 specificity remained unconfirmed. Researchers found some responding clones in pre-infection memory, a sign that cross-reactive memory joined.

The ends lost 6 bases at V and 5 bases at J; junction bases unmatched: 12. Germline CDR1 is ENHRY and CDR2 is SYGVKD. CDR3 size: 15 residues. Sequencing was carried out using PBMCs or a T cell subset sorted from them (not recorded which). V and J are TRBV10-3 and TRBJ1-1; 7 bases fit TRBD1. This receptor was obtained from an adult woman who had mild COVID-19 (a few samples of this study predate the infection). Cell type and time point are not known. CDR3 protein: CAISLRQGEGTEAFF. CDR3 coding DNA: TGTGCCATCAGCTTAAGACAGGGTGAGGGGACTGAAGCTTTCTTT.